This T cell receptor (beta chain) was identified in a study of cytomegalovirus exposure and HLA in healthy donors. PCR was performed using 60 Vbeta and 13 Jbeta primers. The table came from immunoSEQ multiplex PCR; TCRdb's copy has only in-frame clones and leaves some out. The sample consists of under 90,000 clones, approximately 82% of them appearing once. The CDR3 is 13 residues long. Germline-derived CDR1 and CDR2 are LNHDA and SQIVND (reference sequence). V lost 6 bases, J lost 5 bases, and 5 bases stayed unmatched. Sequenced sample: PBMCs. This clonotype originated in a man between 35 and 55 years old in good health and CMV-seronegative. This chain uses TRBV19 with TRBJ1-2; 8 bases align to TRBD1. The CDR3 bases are TGTGCCAGTAGCCCGGGACAGGTTTATGGCTACACCTTC. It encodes CASSPGQVYGYTF.